What follows is one T cell receptor (beta chain) and its context. The sample comes from a study of T cell changes during pregnancy in multiple sclerosis. This CDR3 spans 14 amino acids. CDR1 MNHEY and CDR2 SVGAGI come from the germline V gene. V shed 6 bases and J shed 4 bases, with 15 bases lying between them. Method: immunoSEQ multiplex PCR; TCRdb's copy keeps in-frame clones and lacks some. This table holds over 30,000 clones, around 93% found once. Material: CD4+ T cells from peripheral blood mononuclear cells, obtained in the third trimester of pregnancy. V is TRBV6-5 and J is TRBJ1-1; D is unclear. This clonotype was sampled from a female donor in good health, enrolled as a control in a pregnancy study. The CDR3 nucleotides read TGTGCCAGCAGCCTCGCCCGGGAAGGCACTGAAGCTTTCTTT. It encodes CASSLAREGTEAFF.